Presented here are 8 T cell receptor beta chains from one specimen sequenced in a study of T-cell reconstitution after alpha-beta-depleted transplantation in children. Unique molecular identifiers featured in how the TCRbeta library was prepared. From the PCR reads, TCRdb called clonotypes with MiXCR, one entry per CDR3 protein. This sample yields hundreds of thousands of distinct CDR3 sequences, of which roughly a sixth are seen a single time; about two fifths belongs to the top ten. The sequences come from PBMCs, mostly from graft donor cells, collected 360 days after TCRalphabeta/CD19-depleted stem cell transplant. The receptors here all came from a male patient between 2 and 10 years old who had a stem cell transplant for acute lymphoblastic leukemia, so the T cells may come from the graft donor.

This clonotype has a handful of counts. The CDR3 loop is CASTNQGSDEQYF. CDR3 nucleotides: TGTGCCAGCACGAATCAGGGAAGCGACGAGCAGTACTTC. The chain has TRBV6-5 and TRBJ2-7, with D tentatively TRBD1 (5 bases). Trimming cost V 7 bases and J 5 bases, with 15 bases left between them. Germline CDR1 MNHEY, CDR2 SVGAGI. The CDR3 is 13 residues long.

The chain carries TRBV10-3 and TRBJ2-3, with D unresolved. V was shortened by 3 bases and J by 4 bases, with 17 bases between the two germline ends. CDR1 is ENHRY, CDR2 SYGVKD, per germline. The CDR3 totals 16 residues. CDR3 nucleotides: TGTGCCATCAGTGATAGTCGAGAGTTTCAGGCAGATACGCAGTATTTT. Its protein is CAISDSREFQADTQYF.

This chain joins TRBV12-3 or TRBV12-4 and TRBJ2-3; 7 bases align to TRBD2. V trimming: 4 bases; J trimming: 5 bases; junction bases outside the gene matches: 9. CDR3 length: 15 residues. CDR3 sequence: CASSSFGRGKDTQYF. CDR3 DNA sequence: TGTGCCAGCAGTTCGTTTGGGCGGGGGAAAGATACGCAGTATTTT.

This clonotype has at least ten counts. The chain combines TRBV7-8 with TRBJ1-6; D is unclear. The CDR3 has 15 amino acids. Per the germline V gene, CDR1 is SGHVS and CDR2 is FQNEAQ. The V end was cut by 5 bases, the J end by 8 bases, with 16 bases between. The DNA of the CDR3 is TGTGCCAGCAGCCTGTGGATGGGGATTGATTCACCCCTCCACTTT. It is translated as CASSLWMGIDSPLHF. The full variable domain, completed using reference TRBV7-8 and TRBJ1-6, is GAGVSQSPRYKVAKRGQDVALRCDPISGHVSLFWYQQALGQGPEFLTYFQNEAQLDKSGLPSDRFFAERPEGSVSTLKIQRTQQEDSAVYLCASSLWMGIDSPLHFGNGTRLTVT.

V is TRBV6-5 and J is TRBJ1-3, with D possibly TRBD1 on 6 matching bases. CDR3 length equals 16 residues. V was cut by 2 bases and J by 3 bases, with 14 bases left in between. CDR1 and CDR2 (germline): MNHEY, SVGAGI. CDR3 amino acids: CASSYRGGGYGNTIYF. As DNA, the CDR3 is TGTGCCAGCAGTTACAGGGGGGGCGGTTATGGAAACACCATATATTTT.

This clonotype was detected ten times or more. The chain has TRBV6-5 and TRBJ2-4; D gene unclear. There are 12 residues in the CDR3. Per germline, CDR1 MNHEY and CDR2 SVGAGI. The ends were cut back, 2 bases at V and 7 bases at J, with 6 bases in the middle. CDR3: CASSYLRNIQYF. CDR3 bases: TGTGCCAGCAGTTACCTACGGAACATTCAGTACTTC.

The V and J genes are TRBV13 and TRBJ2-7, with TRBD1 identical over 10 bases. The ends lost 5 bases at V and 5 bases at J; junction bases unmatched: 12. Germline V gene lookup returns CDR1 PRHDT and CDR2 FYEKMQ (reference sequence). The CDR3 extends over 16 amino acids. In DNA form, the CDR3 reads TGTGCCAGCAGCCTCGTCCGGGACAGGGGATCGAACGAGCAGTACTTC. Its translation is CASSLVRDRGSNEQYF. Full variable domain (remainder filled in from reference TRBV13 and TRBJ2-7): AAGVIQSPRHLIKEKRETATLKCYPIPRHDTVYWYQQGPGQDPQFLISFYEKMQSDKGSIPDRFSAQQFSDYHSELNMSSLELGDSALYFCASSLVRDRGSNEQYFGPGTRLTVT.

The chain employs TRBV18 and TRBJ2-5, with 9 bases that match TRBD2. Germline CDR1 KGHSH, CDR2 LQKENI. The CDR3 contains 15 residues. V gave up 2 bases and J gave up 4 bases; unmatched junction bases: 5. This CDR3 reads CASSPVAGAGETQYF. CDR3 in DNA: TGTGCCAGCTCACCAGTAGCGGGGGCCGGAGAGACCCAGTACTTC.